This paragraph covers one T cell receptor (beta chain) sequence. Relative to the germline gene, one junction end is altered; a read error may explain this. Germline CDR1 KGHSH, CDR2 LQKENI. The CDR3 spans 14 residues. The data derive from a study of T-cell reconstitution after alpha-beta-depleted transplantation in children. TCRbeta library construction was performed incorporating unique molecular identifiers. TCRdb called the PCR reads again in MiXCR, with one record for every CDR3 protein. This sample has some 400,000 distinct CDR3 sequences, with roughly 20% found just once. The chain employs TRBV18 and TRBJ2-7, with TRBD2 as a possible D gene (6 bases). Source: PBMCs from the stem cell graft donor, taken from the stem cell graft. This sequence was found in a human donor who donated a stem cell graft to a child with acute myeloid leukemia. CDR3: CASSPRTGEDEQYF. For the CDR3, the DNA is TGTGCCAGCTCCCCACGGACCGGGGAGGACGAGCAGTACTTC. Full variable domain (remainder filled in from reference TRBV18 and TRBJ2-7): NAGVMQNPRHLVRRRGQEARLRCSPMKGHSHVYWYRQLPEEGLKFMVYLQKENIIDESGMPKERFSAEFPKEGPSILRIQQVVRGDSAAYFCASSPRTGEDEQYFGPGTRLTVT.